The present T cell receptor beta chain was sequenced within a study of CD8 T cells in Susac syndrome. Regarding the study as a whole: A relatively small number of individuals underwent TCR sequencing and HLA analysis.

With regard to this clonotype: Its target is not known.

With random hexamers, 0.5 to 1 ug RNA was reverse transcribed. Amplification of the TCR beta CDR3 was carried out by immunoSEQ multiplex PCR, which spanned a total of 54 Vbeta and 13 Jbeta segments. TCRdb independently ran MiXCR on the immunoSEQ multiplex PCR reads; one entry per CDR3 protein. The sample lists about 180,000 distinct CDR3 sequences, 90% to 96% seen once, with approximately 0.09% in the top ten. Sequencing of TCR beta, carried out with a high-throughput approach, was applied to CD8+ and CD4+ T cells from the blood. TEMRA cells were FACS-enriched, with CD8+ and CD4+ T cells isolated negatively. The ends were cut back, 6 bases at V and 4 bases at J, with 11 bases in the middle. Germline values: CDR1 SGHRS, CDR2 YFSETQ. The CDR3 extends over 12 amino acids.

This clonotype was sampled from a human donor with multiple sclerosis. Sequencing used CD4+ T cells from PBMCs. The chain carries TRBV5-1 and TRBJ2-7; D remains ambiguous. In DNA form, the CDR3 reads TGCGCCAGCATGGACCGGTATTACGAGCAGTACTTC. Translating it yields CASMDRYYEQYF.